These T cell receptor beta chains were read from a single sample in a study of T cell responses to AZD1222 COVID-19 vaccine. Sequenced by immunoSEQ multiplex PCR; TCRdb stores in-frame clones only, minus some. The sample has roughly 120,000 clones; 86% are singletons. Sequencing used peripheral blood, obtained 28 days after the second AZD1222 dose. The receptor source for this set is an adult who received the AZD1222 COVID-19 vaccine. The CDR3 runs from the conserved cysteine through the conserved F or W. Fields, in order: clone size, J gene, V gene, D gene, CDR3 protein, CDR3 DNA. A D gene is named only where the DNA matches it firmly. Clone size appears in some rows only: once, few, many, or a class for an expanded clone.

abundance: -; j_gene: TRBJ2-3; v_gene: TRBV7-8; d_gene: -; CDR3aa: CASSLLDSIGTDTQYF; CDR3nt: TGTGCCAGCAGCTTATTGGACAGTATCGGCACAGATACGCAGTATTTT
abundance: -; j_gene: TRBJ1-1; v_gene: TRBV30; d_gene: TRBD1; CDR3aa: CAWSYRGGFTEAFF; CDR3nt: TGTGCCTGGAGCTACAGGGGCGGTTTCACTGAAGCTTTCTTT
abundance: -; j_gene: TRBJ1-3; v_gene: TRBV11-3; d_gene: -; CDR3aa: CASSSLGGSAGNTIYF; CDR3nt: TGTGCCAGCAGCTCCCTCGGGGGGTCGGCTGGAAACACCATATATTTT
abundance: few; j_gene: TRBJ2-3; v_gene: TRBV5-1; d_gene: -; CDR3aa: CASSSHLPGQREADTQYF; CDR3nt: TGCGCCAGCAGTTCCCATTTACCGGGACAGAGGGAGGCAGATACGCAGTATTTT
abundance: once; j_gene: TRBJ1-3; v_gene: TRBV9; d_gene: -; CDR3aa: CASSVSAGNTIYF; CDR3nt: TGTGCCAGCAGCGTATCGGCTGGAAACACCATATATTTT
abundance: -; j_gene: TRBJ2-2; v_gene: TRBV2; d_gene: -; CDR3aa: CASSGFPNTGELFF; CDR3nt: TGTGCCAGCAGTGGGTTCCCGAACACCGGGGAGCTGTTTTTT
abundance: once; j_gene: TRBJ2-1; v_gene: TRBV24-1; d_gene: TRBD2; CDR3aa: CATSESTSGGSYNEQFF; CDR3nt: TGTGCCACCAGTGAGTCGACTAGCGGGGGCTCCTACAATGAGCAGTTCTTC
abundance: -; j_gene: TRBJ2-3; v_gene: TRBV28; d_gene: -; CDR3aa: CASSPWGPSTDTQYF; CDR3nt: TGTGCCAGCAGTCCGTGGGGACCTAGCACAGATACGCAGTATTTT
abundance: -; j_gene: TRBJ1-3; v_gene: TRBV7-9; d_gene: -; CDR3aa: CASSLEGYSGNTIYF; CDR3nt: TGTGCCAGCAGCTTAGAAGGTTACTCTGGAAACACCATATATTTT
abundance: -; j_gene: TRBJ1-1; v_gene: TRBV19; d_gene: TRBD1; CDR3aa: CASRGQGASNTEAFF; CDR3nt: TGTGCCAGTAGAGGACAGGGGGCTTCGAACACTGAAGCTTTCTTT
abundance: -; j_gene: TRBJ2-3; v_gene: TRBV6-2/TRBV6-3; d_gene: -; CDR3aa: CASSLSTGRSAQYF; CDR3nt: TGTGCCAGCAGTTTATCCACAGGCCGCTCTGCGCAGTATTTT
abundance: -; j_gene: TRBJ1-3; v_gene: TRBV28; d_gene: -; CDR3aa: CASSLLGSGSGNTIYF; CDR3nt: TGTGCCAGCAGTTTATTGGGGTCCGGCTCTGGAAACACCATATATTTT
abundance: once; j_gene: TRBJ2-7; v_gene: TRBV28; d_gene: TRBD2; CDR3aa: CASSSPRASGVSEQYF; CDR3nt: TGTGCCAGCAGTTCCCCCCGGGCTAGCGGGGTCAGCGAGCAGTACTTC
abundance: -; j_gene: TRBJ2-7; v_gene: TRBV4-3; d_gene: -; CDR3aa: CASSHYQGSSYEQYF; CDR3nt: TGCGCCAGCAGCCACTACCAGGGGTCATCCTACGAGCAGTACTTC
abundance: -; j_gene: TRBJ1-4; v_gene: TRBV19; d_gene: -; CDR3aa: CASSETVTRGGEKLFF; CDR3nt: TGTGCCAGTAGCGAGACAGTAACCCGTGGTGGGGAAAAACTGTTTTTT
abundance: once; j_gene: TRBJ1-2; v_gene: TRBV12-3/TRBV12-4; d_gene: -; CDR3aa: CASSYGTVYGYTF; CDR3nt: TGTGCCAGCAGTTACGGGACCGTGTATGGCTACACCTTC
abundance: -; j_gene: TRBJ1-5; v_gene: TRBV6-2/TRBV6-3; d_gene: -; CDR3aa: CASSYADSNQPQHF; CDR3nt: TGTGCCAGCAGTTATGCGGATAGCAATCAGCCCCAGCATTTT
abundance: -; j_gene: TRBJ1-2; v_gene: TRBV19; d_gene: -; CDR3aa: CASWTEYYGYTF; CDR3nt: TGTGCCAGTTGGACCGAGTACTATGGCTACACCTTC
abundance: -; j_gene: TRBJ1-2; v_gene: TRBV29-1; d_gene: TRBD1; CDR3aa: CSVETLDRENYGYTF; CDR3nt: TGCAGCGTTGAGACCCTGGACAGGGAGAACTATGGCTACACCTTC
abundance: -; j_gene: TRBJ2-3; v_gene: TRBV6-5; d_gene: -; CDR3aa: CASTSGITDTQYF; CDR3nt: TGTGCCAGTACCTCAGGGATTACAGATACGCAGTATTTT
abundance: -; j_gene: TRBJ1-1; v_gene: TRBV30; d_gene: -; CDR3aa: CAWGIPGVAFF; CDR3nt: TGTGCCTGGGGAATCCCGGGAGTTGCTTTCTTT
abundance: once; j_gene: TRBJ1-1; v_gene: TRBV10-2; d_gene: -; CDR3aa: CASSEAARTMTEAFF; CDR3nt: TGCGCCAGCAGTGAAGCAGCCCGAACGATGACTGAAGCTTTCTTT
abundance: -; j_gene: TRBJ1-1; v_gene: TRBV6-5; d_gene: -; CDR3aa: CASSPMGRTEAFF; CDR3nt: TGTGCCAGCAGTCCCATGGGCAGAACTGAAGCTTTCTTT
abundance: -; j_gene: TRBJ1-2; v_gene: TRBV4-1; d_gene: TRBD1; CDR3aa: CASSQEDRAGYGYTF; CDR3nt: TGCGCCAGCAGCCAAGAGGACAGGGCCGGCTATGGCTACACCTTC
abundance: -; j_gene: TRBJ1-1; v_gene: TRBV7-9; d_gene: TRBD1; CDR3aa: CASSSVGQGGTEAFF; CDR3nt: TGTGCCAGCAGCTCGGTGGGACAGGGTGGCACTGAAGCTTTCTTT
abundance: -; j_gene: TRBJ1-5; v_gene: TRBV7-9; d_gene: -; CDR3aa: CASSDRGASGNQPQHF; CDR3nt: TGTGCCAGCAGCGACCGGGGGGCTTCGGGCAATCAGCCCCAGCATTTT
abundance: -; j_gene: TRBJ1-2; v_gene: TRBV13; d_gene: TRBD1; CDR3aa: CASSSTKGQGYGYTF; CDR3nt: TGTGCCAGCAGCTCAACTAAAGGACAGGGGTATGGCTACACCTTC
abundance: -; j_gene: TRBJ1-2; v_gene: TRBV5-5; d_gene: TRBD1; CDR3aa: CASSLAATGYGYTF; CDR3nt: TGTGCCAGCAGCTTGGCGGCGACAGGGTATGGCTACACCTTC
abundance: -; j_gene: TRBJ1-5; v_gene: TRBV2; d_gene: -; CDR3aa: CACGLGVQPQHF; CDR3nt: TGTGCCTGTGGGCTAGGGGTTCAGCCCCAGCATTTT
abundance: -; j_gene: TRBJ2-3; v_gene: TRBV6-5; d_gene: TRBD1; CDR3aa: CASRIDRERDTQYF; CDR3nt: TGTGCCAGCAGGATAGACAGGGAGCGGGATACGCAGTATTTT
abundance: -; j_gene: TRBJ1-6; v_gene: TRBV5-1; d_gene: -; CDR3aa: CASSRLGKQGSPLHF; CDR3nt: TGCGCCAGCTCCCGGCTCGGGAAGCAGGGATCACCCCTCCACTTT
abundance: -; j_gene: TRBJ1-3; v_gene: TRBV2; d_gene: -; CDR3aa: CASSGDGGSGNTIYF; CDR3nt: TGTGCCAGCAGCGGCGACGGGGGCTCTGGAAACACCATATATTTT
abundance: -; j_gene: TRBJ1-1; v_gene: TRBV27; d_gene: TRBD1; CDR3aa: CASRYSGQGARNTEAFF; CDR3nt: TGTGCCAGCAGATATTCGGGACAGGGGGCGCGGAACACTGAAGCTTTCTTT
abundance: -; j_gene: TRBJ1-6; v_gene: TRBV20-1; d_gene: -; CDR3aa: CSASKRAAAGSPLHF; CDR3nt: TGCAGTGCTAGTAAAAGGGCGGCCGCGGGTTCACCCCTCCACTTT
abundance: -; j_gene: TRBJ2-7; v_gene: TRBV11-3; d_gene: -; CDR3aa: CASSPGGNYEQYF; CDR3nt: TGTGCCAGCTCCCCCGGCGGAAACTACGAGCAGTACTTC
abundance: few; j_gene: TRBJ1-1; v_gene: TRBV20-1; d_gene: TRBD1; CDR3aa: CSASWLDRVTEAFF; CDR3nt: TGCAGTGCTAGTTGGCTGGACAGGGTCACTGAAGCTTTCTTT
abundance: -; j_gene: TRBJ1-2; v_gene: TRBV5-4; d_gene: -; CDR3aa: CASSSRTDYGYTF; CDR3nt: TGTGCCAGCAGCTCCCGGACTGACTATGGCTACACCTTC
abundance: -; j_gene: TRBJ1-1; v_gene: TRBV28; d_gene: -; CDR3aa: CASSPTRGVGNTEAFF; CDR3nt: TGTGCCAGCAGTCCAACGAGGGGGGTAGGGAACACTGAAGCTTTCTTT
abundance: -; j_gene: TRBJ2-1; v_gene: TRBV27; d_gene: TRBD2; CDR3aa: CASSLTLAGGHYEQFF; CDR3nt: TGTGCCAGCAGTTTAACCCTAGCGGGGGGGCATTATGAGCAGTTCTTC
abundance: -; j_gene: TRBJ1-6; v_gene: TRBV3-1/TRBV3-2; d_gene: TRBD1; CDR3aa: CASSQGQGNSPLHF; CDR3nt: TGTGCCAGCAGCCAAGGACAGGGTAATTCACCCCTCCACTTT
abundance: -; j_gene: TRBJ1-5; v_gene: TRBV7-8; d_gene: -; CDR3aa: CASSLGTDNQPQHF; CDR3nt: TGTGCCAGCAGCTTAGGGACAGACAATCAGCCCCAGCATTTT
abundance: -; j_gene: TRBJ2-7; v_gene: TRBV13; d_gene: TRBD2; CDR3aa: CASSSGLANSYEQYF; CDR3nt: TGTGCCAGCAGCTCGGGACTAGCTAATTCCTACGAGCAGTACTTC
abundance: -; j_gene: TRBJ2-7; v_gene: TRBV4-3; d_gene: -; CDR3aa: CASSQVYGASYEQYF; CDR3nt: TGCGCCAGCAGCCAAGTTTACGGGGCCTCCTACGAGCAGTACTTC
abundance: few; j_gene: TRBJ1-2; v_gene: TRBV6-2/TRBV6-3; d_gene: -; CDR3aa: CASSQQVESYGYTF; CDR3nt: TGTGCCAGCAGCCAACAGGTGGAGAGCTATGGCTACACCTTC
abundance: -; j_gene: TRBJ1-2; v_gene: TRBV30; d_gene: -; CDR3aa: CAWSIENYGYTF; CDR3nt: TGTGCCTGGAGTATCGAAAACTATGGCTACACCTTC